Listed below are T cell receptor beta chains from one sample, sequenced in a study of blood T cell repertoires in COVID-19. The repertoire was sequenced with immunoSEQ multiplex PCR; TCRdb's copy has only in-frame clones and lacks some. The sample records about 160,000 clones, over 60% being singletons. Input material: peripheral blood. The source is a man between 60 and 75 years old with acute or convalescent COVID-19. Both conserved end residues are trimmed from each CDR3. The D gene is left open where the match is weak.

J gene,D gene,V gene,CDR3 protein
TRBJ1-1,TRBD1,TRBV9,ASSATGVPEAF
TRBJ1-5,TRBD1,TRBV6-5,AIEQGQRNQPQH
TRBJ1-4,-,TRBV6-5,ASSYLGREDEKLF
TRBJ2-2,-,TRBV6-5,ASSYSNLLTGELF
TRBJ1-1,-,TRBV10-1,ASSESTGFAEAF
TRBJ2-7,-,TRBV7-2,ASSLMVSEQY
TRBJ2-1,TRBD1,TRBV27,ASSFFGQGYNEQF
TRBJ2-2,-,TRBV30,AWSGRVAGSGELF
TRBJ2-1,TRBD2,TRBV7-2,ASSLLTSGGPYNEQF
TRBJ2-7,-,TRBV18,ASSPPSGQQY
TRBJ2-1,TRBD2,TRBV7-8,ASSSTSGANEQF
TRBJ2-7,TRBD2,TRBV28,ASNIGLAGGLHSYEQY
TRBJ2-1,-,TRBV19,ASSRQISIYNEQF
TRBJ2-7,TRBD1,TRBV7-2,ASSRQGSYEQY
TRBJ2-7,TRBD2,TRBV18,ASSPSGGWGYEQY
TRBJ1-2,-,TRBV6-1,ASSESEGRYYGYT
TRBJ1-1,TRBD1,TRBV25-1,ASSRDRANTEAF
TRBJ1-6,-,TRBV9,ASSEQVYNSPLH
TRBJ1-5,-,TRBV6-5,ASSPRFEGNQPQH
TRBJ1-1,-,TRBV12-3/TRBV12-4,ASSLGPSTEAF